The present entry profiles one T cell receptor beta chain with its context. Its matching antigen is unknown. CDR3 length equals 12 residues. Germline V lookup: CDR1 SQVTM, CDR2 ANQGSEA. Between the trimmed V and J ends, which lost 3 bases and 5 bases, there was a span of 10 bases. The sample originates from a study of cytomegalovirus exposure and HLA in healthy donors. On the study more broadly: The platform used for the roughly 120 validation repertoires matched that of the approximately 620 first-cohort repertoires, a later analysis reported. The study, taken as a whole, reports: While the bulk of TCR sequences proved rare, some public TCRs turned up in many donors. The study put under 200 TCR beta chains on its list as cytomegalovirus-associated. Subsequent analysis revealed that first-cohort TCR clusters tended to co-occur in the roughly 120 validation repertoires.

Sequencing used immunoSEQ multiplex PCR; TCRdb keeps in-frame clones, though not all of them. The sample records over 55,000 clones, more than 80% being singletons. The receptor's source is a man aged 18 to 29 in good health and CMV-seronegative. Sequencing was done on a sample of PBMCs. The chain has TRBV29-1 and TRBJ2-5; no definite D call. As DNA, the CDR3 is TGCAGCGTTGAGGGTCTAGGCGAGACCCAGTACTTC. This sequence encodes CSVEGLGETQYF.